This T cell receptor (beta chain) emerged from a study of siplizumab effects on memory and regulatory T cells. Study-wide results and limits: Mean Treg-derived proportions of mappable alloreactive CD4+ clones were around 70% for siplizumab and 25% to 30% for controls.

V shed 6 bases, J shed 10 bases, and the junction held 24 bases outside the gene matches. Germline CDR1 ENHRY, CDR2 SYGVKD. The CDR3 loop spans 19 amino acids. Concerning this clone: Its target is unknown.

Assay used: immunoSEQ multiplex PCR; TCRdb lists only in-frame clones, some missing. The table lists a few thousand clones, roughly two thirds of them singletons. Sequencing input: TEMRA CD8+ T cells sorted from blood. Subset meaning: unstimulated CD8+ CD45RA+ effector memory T cells. The rearrangement joins TRBV10-3 to TRBJ1-5; 10 positions match TRBD1. The sequence was obtained from a human donor in good health. CDR3 in amino acids: CAISDRGPLEVGRFEPQHF. The CDR3 nucleotides are TGTGCCATCAGCGACAGGGGGCCCCTCGAGGTTGGTCGGTTTGAACCCCAGCATTTT.